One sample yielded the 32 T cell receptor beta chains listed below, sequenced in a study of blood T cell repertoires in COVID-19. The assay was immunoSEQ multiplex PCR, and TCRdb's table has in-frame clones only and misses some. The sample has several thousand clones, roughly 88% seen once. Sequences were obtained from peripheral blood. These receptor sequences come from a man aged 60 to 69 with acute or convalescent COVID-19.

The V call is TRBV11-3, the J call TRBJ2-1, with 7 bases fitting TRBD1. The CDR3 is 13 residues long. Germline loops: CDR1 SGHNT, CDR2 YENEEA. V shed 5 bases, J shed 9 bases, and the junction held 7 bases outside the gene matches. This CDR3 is CASSRDRASEQFF. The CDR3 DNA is TGTGCCAGCAGCCGTGACAGGGCAAGTGAGCAGTTCTTC.

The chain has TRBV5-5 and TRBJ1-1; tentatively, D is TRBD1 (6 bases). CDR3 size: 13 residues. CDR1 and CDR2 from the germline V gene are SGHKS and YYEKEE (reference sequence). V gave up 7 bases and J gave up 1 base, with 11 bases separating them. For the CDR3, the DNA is TGTGCCAGCTACAGGGAACCGAACACTGAAGCTTTCTTT. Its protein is CASYREPNTEAFF. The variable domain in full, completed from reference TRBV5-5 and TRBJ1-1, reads DAGVTQSPTHLIKTRGQQVTLRCSPISGHKSVSWYQQVLGQGPQFIFQYYEKEERGRGNFPDRFSARQFPNYSSELNVNALLLGDSALYLCASYREPNTEAFFGQGTRLTVV.

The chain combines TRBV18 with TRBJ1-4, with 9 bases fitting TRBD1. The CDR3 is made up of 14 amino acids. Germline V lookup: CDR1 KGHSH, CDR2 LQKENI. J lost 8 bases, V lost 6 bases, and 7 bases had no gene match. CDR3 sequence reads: CASSLQGAREKLFF. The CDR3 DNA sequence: TGTGCCAGCTCCCTACAGGGGGCCCGGGAAAAACTGTTTTTT.

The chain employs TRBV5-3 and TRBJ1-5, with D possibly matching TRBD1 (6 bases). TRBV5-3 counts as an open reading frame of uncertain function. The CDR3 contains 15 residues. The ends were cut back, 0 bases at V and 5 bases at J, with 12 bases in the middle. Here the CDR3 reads CARSLDREKYQPQHF. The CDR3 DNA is TGTGCCAGAAGCTTGGACAGGGAAAAGTATCAGCCCCAGCATTTT.

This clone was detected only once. This chain's CDR3 is CASSQDYGRVRSPLHF. The CDR3 DNA is TGTGCCAGCAGCCAAGATTACGGCAGGGTAAGGTCACCCCTCCACTTT. This chain connects TRBV3-1 (or the pseudogene TRBV3-2) to TRBJ1-6; possibly TRBD1 for D (5 bases). The V end lost 0 bases, the J end lost 10 bases, and 16 bases lay between the germline ends. Germline lookup yields CDR1 LGHDT and CDR2 YNNKEL (reference sequence). This CDR3 contains 16 residues.

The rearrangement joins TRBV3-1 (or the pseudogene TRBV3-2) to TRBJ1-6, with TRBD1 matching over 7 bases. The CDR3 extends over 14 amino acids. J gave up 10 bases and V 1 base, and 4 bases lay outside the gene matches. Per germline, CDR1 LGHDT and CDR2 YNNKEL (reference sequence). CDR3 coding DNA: TGTGCCAGCAGCCAAGGACAGGGACGGTCACCCCTCCACTTT. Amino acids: CASSQGQGRSPLHF.

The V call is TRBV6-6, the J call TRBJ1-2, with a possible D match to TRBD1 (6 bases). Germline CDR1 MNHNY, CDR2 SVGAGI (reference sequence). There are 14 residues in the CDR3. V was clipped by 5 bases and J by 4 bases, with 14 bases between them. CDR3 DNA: TGTGCCAGCAGTACAACAGGGAACTTCTATGGCTACACCTTC. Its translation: CASSTTGNFYGYTF.

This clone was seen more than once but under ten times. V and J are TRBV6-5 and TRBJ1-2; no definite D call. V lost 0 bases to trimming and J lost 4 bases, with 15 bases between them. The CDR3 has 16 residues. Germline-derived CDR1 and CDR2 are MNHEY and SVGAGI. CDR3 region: CASSYSGWYSGYGYTF. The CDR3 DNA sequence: TGTGCCAGCAGTTACTCCGGATGGTACTCGGGCTATGGCTACACCTTC.

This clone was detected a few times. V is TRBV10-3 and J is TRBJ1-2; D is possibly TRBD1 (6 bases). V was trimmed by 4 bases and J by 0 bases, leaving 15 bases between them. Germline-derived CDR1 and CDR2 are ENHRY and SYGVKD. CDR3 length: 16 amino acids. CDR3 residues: CAISVIGTSSNYGYTF. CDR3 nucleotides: TGTGCCATCAGTGTAATCGGGACATCTTCTAACTATGGCTACACCTTC.

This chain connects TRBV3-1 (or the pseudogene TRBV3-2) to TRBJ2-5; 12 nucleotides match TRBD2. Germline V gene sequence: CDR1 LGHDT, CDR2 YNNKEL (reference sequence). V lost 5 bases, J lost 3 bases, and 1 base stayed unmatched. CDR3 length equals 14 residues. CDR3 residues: CASSWTSGKETQYF. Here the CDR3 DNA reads TGTGCCAGCAGCTGGACTAGCGGGAAAGAGACCCAGTACTTC.

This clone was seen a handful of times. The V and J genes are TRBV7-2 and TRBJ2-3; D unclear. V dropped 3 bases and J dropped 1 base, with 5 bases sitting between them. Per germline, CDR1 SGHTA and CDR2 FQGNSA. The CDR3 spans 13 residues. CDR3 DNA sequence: TGTGCCAGCAGCTTCCCTGGCACAGATACGCAGTATTTT. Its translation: CASSFPGTDTQYF.

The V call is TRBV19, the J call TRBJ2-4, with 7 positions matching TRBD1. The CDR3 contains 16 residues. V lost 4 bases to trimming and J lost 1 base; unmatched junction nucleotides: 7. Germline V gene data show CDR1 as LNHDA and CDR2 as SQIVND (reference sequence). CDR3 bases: TGTGCCAGTAGTACAGAGGGGGCATGGGCCAAAAACATTCAGTACTTC. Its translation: CASSTEGAWAKNIQYF.

The CDR3 sequence is CASSGHAGQGNYGYTF. For the CDR3, the DNA is TGCGCCAGCAGCGGCCACGCGGGACAGGGGAACTATGGCTACACCTTC. J is TRBJ1-2 and V is TRBV5-1; 10 bases match TRBD1. Germline V gene sequence: CDR1 SGHRS, CDR2 YFSETQ. Trimming removed 4 bases from V and 2 bases from J; junction bases left unmatched: 8. The CDR3 extends over 16 amino acids. The variable domain in full, completed from reference TRBV5-1 and TRBJ1-2, reads KAGVTQTPRYLIKTRGQQVTLSCSPISGHRSVSWYQQTPGQGLQFLFEYFSETQRNKGNFPGRFSGRQFSNSRSEMNVSTLELGDSALYLCASSGHAGQGNYGYTFGSGTRLTVV.

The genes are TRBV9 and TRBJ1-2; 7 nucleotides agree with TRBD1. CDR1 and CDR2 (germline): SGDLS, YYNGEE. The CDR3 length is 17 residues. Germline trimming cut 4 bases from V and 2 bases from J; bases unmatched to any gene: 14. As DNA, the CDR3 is TGTGCCAGCAGCCCGACACCCACACACAGGGGAAACTATGGCTACACCTTC. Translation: CASSPTPTHRGNYGYTF.

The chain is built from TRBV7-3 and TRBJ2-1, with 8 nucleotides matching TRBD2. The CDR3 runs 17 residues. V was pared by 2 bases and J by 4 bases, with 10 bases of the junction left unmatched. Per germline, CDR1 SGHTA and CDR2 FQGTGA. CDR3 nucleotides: TGTGCCAGCAGCTTACGGGGGGGCTTCTCCCCGTACAATGAGCAGTTCTTC. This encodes CASSLRGGFSPYNEQFF.

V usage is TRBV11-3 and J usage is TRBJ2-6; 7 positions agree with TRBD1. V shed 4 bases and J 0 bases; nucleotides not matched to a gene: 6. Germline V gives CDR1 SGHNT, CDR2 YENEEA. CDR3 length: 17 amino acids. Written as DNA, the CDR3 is TGTGCCAGCAGCTCGGGACAGACAACCTCTGGGGCCAACGTCCTGACTTTC. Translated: CASSSGQTTSGANVLTF.

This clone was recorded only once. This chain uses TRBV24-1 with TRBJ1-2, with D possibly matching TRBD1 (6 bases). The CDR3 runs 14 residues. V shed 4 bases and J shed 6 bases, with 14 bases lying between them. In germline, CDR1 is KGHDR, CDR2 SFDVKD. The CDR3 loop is CATSDTDREDGYTF. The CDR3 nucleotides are TGTGCCACCAGTGACACGGACAGAGAGGATGGCTACACCTTC.

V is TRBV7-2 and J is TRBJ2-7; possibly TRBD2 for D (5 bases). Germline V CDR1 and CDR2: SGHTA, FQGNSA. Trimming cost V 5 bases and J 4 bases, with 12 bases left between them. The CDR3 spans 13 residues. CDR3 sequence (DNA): TGTGCCAGCAGCCTCGGAGGCAGATACGAGCAGTACTTC. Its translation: CASSLGGRYEQYF.

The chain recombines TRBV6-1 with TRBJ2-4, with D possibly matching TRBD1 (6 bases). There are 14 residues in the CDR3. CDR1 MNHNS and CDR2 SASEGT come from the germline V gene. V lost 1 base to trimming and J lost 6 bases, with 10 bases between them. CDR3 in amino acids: CASSEDRVRNIQYF. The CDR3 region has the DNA TGTGCCAGCAGTGAAGACAGGGTAAGAAACATTCAGTACTTC.

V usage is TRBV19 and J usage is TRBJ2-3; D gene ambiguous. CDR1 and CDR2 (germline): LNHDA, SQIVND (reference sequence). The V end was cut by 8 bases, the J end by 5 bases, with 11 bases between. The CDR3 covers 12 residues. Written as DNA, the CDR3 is TGTGCCAGTGTTGGGCGCCTAGATACGCAGTATTTT. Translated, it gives CASVGRLDTQYF.

For the CDR3, the DNA is TGTGCCACCAGCAGGCAGATCTCAACTAATGAAAAACTGTTTTTT. It encodes CATSRQISTNEKLFF. The rearrangement joins TRBV15 to TRBJ1-4; D unresolved. Germline-derived CDR1 and CDR2 are LNHNV and YYDKDF (reference sequence). The ends were cut back, 3 bases at V and 0 bases at J, with 8 bases in the middle. This CDR3 spans 15 amino acids.

The CDR3 DNA is TGCACCAGCAGCCAAGTGGGGCCGCGGCGAGGGACTCTCCAGCCCCAGCATTTT. Residues: CTSSQVGPRRGTLQPQHF. This sequence joins TRBV1 and TRBJ1-5. TRBV1 is tagged as a pseudogene. The CDR3 has 18 residues.

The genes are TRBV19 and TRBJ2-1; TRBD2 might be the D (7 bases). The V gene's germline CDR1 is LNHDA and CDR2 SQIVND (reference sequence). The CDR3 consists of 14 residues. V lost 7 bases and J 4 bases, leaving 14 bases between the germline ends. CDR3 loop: CASTQGGDYNEQFF. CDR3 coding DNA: TGTGCCAGTACCCAAGGGGGGGATTACAATGAGCAGTTCTTC. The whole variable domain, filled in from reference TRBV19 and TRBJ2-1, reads DGGITQSPKYLFRKEGQNVTLSCEQNLNHDAMYWYRQDPGQGLRLIYYSQIVNDFQKGDIAEGYSVSREKKESFPLTVTSAQKNPTAFYLCASTQGGDYNEQFFGPGTRLTVL.

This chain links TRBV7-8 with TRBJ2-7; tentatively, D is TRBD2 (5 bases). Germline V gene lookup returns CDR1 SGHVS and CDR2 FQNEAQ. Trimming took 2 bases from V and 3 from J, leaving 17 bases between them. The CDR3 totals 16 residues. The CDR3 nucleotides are TGTGCCAGCAGCTTAAGGGTAGGCGGGCTTGGCTACGAGCAGTACTTC. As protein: CASSLRVGGLGYEQYF.

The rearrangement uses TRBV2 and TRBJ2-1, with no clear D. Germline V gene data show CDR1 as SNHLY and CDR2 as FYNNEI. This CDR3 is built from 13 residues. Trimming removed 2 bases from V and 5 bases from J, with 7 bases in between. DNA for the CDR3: TGTGCCAGCAGTGAACCACTCGACAATGAGCAGTTCTTC. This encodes CASSEPLDNEQFF.

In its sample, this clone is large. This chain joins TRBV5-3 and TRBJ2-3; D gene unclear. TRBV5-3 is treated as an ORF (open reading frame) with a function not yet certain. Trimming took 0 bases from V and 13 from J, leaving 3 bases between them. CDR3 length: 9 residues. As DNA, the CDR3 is TGTGCCAGAAGCTTGGCCGAGTATTTT. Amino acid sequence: CARSLAEYF.

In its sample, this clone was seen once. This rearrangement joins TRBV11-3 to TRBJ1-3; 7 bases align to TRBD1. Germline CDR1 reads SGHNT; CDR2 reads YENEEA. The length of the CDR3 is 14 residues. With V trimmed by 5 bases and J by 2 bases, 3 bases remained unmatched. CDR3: CASSPGTAGNTIYF. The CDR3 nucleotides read TGTGCCAGCAGCCCAGGGACAGCTGGAAACACCATATATTTT. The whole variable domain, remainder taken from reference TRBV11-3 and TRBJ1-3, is EAGVVQSPRYKIIEKKQPVAFWCNPISGHNTLYWYLQNLGQGPELLIRYENEEAVDDSQLPKDRFSAERLKGVDSTLKIQPAELGDSAVYLCASSPGTAGNTIYFGEGSWLTVV.

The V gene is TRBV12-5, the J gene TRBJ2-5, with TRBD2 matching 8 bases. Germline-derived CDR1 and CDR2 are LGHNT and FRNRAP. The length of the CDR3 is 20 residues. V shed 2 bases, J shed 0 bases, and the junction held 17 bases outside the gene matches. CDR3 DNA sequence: TGTGCTAGTGGTTTGCCAAAGGGCAATGGCCGGGAGGGATACCAAGAGACCCAGTACTTC. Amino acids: CASGLPKGNGREGYQETQYF.

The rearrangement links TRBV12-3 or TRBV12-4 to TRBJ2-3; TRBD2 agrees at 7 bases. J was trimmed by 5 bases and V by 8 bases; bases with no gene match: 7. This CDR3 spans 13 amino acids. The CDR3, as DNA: TGTGCCAGCGGGGAGGGGCGAGGAGATACGCAGTATTTT. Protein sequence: CASGEGRGDTQYF.

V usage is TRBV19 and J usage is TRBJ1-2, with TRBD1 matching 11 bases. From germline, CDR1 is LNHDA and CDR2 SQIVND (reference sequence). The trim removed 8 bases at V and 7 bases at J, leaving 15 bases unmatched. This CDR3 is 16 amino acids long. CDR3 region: CASSNIIGTGGAGYTF. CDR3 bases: TGTGCCAGTTCTAACATAATCGGGACAGGGGGAGCTGGCTACACCTTC.

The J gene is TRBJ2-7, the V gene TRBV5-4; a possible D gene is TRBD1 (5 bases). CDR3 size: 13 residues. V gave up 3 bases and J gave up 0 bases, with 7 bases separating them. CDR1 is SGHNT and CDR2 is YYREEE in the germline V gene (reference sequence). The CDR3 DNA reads TGTGCCAGCAGCTCCCAGGGCTCCTACGAGCAGTACTTC. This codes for CASSSQGSYEQYF.

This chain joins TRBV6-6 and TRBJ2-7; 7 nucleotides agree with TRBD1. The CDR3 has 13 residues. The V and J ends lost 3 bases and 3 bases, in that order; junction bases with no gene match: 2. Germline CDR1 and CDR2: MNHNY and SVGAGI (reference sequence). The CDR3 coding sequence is TGTGCCAGCAGTTATGGACAGGTCTACGAGCAGTACTTC. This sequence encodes CASSYGQVYEQYF.